These 25 T cell receptor beta chains were sequenced from one sample in a study of cytomegalovirus exposure and HLA in healthy donors. Both 60 Vbeta primers and 13 Jbeta primers went into the PCR. The protocol was immunoSEQ multiplex PCR, while the TCRdb copy is restricted to in-frame clones and leaves out a portion. The top ten clones hold 1.5% to 2% of a sample with about 140,000 clones, 60% to 85% of them seen once. Sequenced input: PBMCs. The receptors were gathered from a middle-aged man in good health and CMV-seronegative.

This clone was seen only once. This chain joins TRBV7-9 and TRBJ2-4, with D possibly matching TRBD1 (6 bases). The CDR3 covers 17 residues. Germline-derived CDR1 and CDR2 are SEHNR and FQNEAQ (reference sequence). Trimming took off 1 base at V and 0 bases at J, with 13 bases between the two ends. CDR3 loop: CASSLEGEFVAKNIQYF. The CDR3 nucleotides read TGTGCCAGCAGCTTAGAGGGGGAGTTTGTAGCCAAAAACATTCAGTACTTC. Based on the CDR3 plus reference TRBV7-9 and TRBJ2-4, the full variable domain is DTGVSQNPRHKITKRGQNVTFRCDPISEHNRLYWYRQTLGQGPEFLTYFQNEAQLEKSRLLSDRFSAERPKGSFSTLEIQRTEQGDSAMYLCASSLEGEFVAKNIQYFGAGTRLSVL.

V usage is TRBV19 and J usage is TRBJ2-2; a weak D match, TRBD2 (5 bases). Trimming stripped 1 base from V and 6 bases from J, with 9 bases between. CDR3 size: 14 residues. The germline gives CDR1 LNHDA, CDR2 SQIVND (reference sequence). The CDR3 loop is CASSIGGLAGELFF. The CDR3 DNA reads as TGTGCCAGTAGTATAGGAGGGTTAGCCGGGGAGCTGTTTTTT.

This chain joins TRBV7-2 and TRBJ2-1, with unresolved D. The V end was cut by 1 base, the J end by 2 bases, with 3 bases between. Germline CDR1 reads SGHTA; CDR2 reads FQGNSA. There are 13 residues in the CDR3. The CDR3 loop reads CASSLVTYNEQFF. CDR3 DNA sequence: TGTGCCAGCAGCTTAGTCACCTACAATGAGCAGTTCTTC.

The chain carries TRBV10-1 and TRBJ2-7; 12 nucleotides agree with TRBD1. V shed 5 bases and J 7 bases; nucleotides not matched to a gene: 6. Germline lookup yields CDR1 WNHNN and CDR2 SYGVQD (reference sequence). The CDR3 totals 14 residues. The CDR3 is CASSRDRGPGEQYF. The CDR3 bases are TGCGCCAGCAGTAGGGACAGGGGGCCGGGGGAGCAGTACTTC.

The V gene is TRBV5-4, the J gene TRBJ2-7; D might be TRBD2 (7 bases). V shed 6 bases and J shed 2 bases, with 18 bases lying between them. There are 15 residues in the CDR3. Germline lookup yields CDR1 SGHNT and CDR2 YYREEE (reference sequence). CDR3 coding DNA: TGTGCCAGCACAATCATGGGGGGGGCGGCCTACGAGCAGTACTTC. It encodes CASTIMGGAAYEQYF. Using reference TRBV5-4 and TRBJ2-7 for the parts outside the CDR3, the full variable domain is ETGVTQSPTHLIKTRGQQVTLRCSSQSGHNTVSWYQQALGQGPQFIFQYYREEENGRGNFPPRFSGLQFPNYSSELNVNALELDDSALYLCASTIMGGAAYEQYFGPGTRLTVT.

In its sample, this clone was seen a few times. CDR3 sequence: CASSLDGGGDYEQYF. The CDR3 DNA follows: TGTGCCAGCAGCTTAGATGGCGGGGGGGATTACGAGCAGTACTTC. The chain employs TRBV7-8 and TRBJ2-7; 9 nucleotides align to TRBD2. In germline, CDR1 is SGHVS, CDR2 FQNEAQ. There are 15 residues in the CDR3. With V trimmed by 1 base and J by 4 bases, 5 bases remained unmatched. The full variable domain, rest sourced from reference TRBV7-8 and TRBJ2-7, is GAGVSQSPRYKVAKRGQDVALRCDPISGHVSLFWYQQALGQGPEFLTYFQNEAQLDKSGLPSDRFFAERPEGSVSTLKIQRTQQEDSAVYLCASSLDGGGDYEQYFGPGTRLTVT.

CDR3 loop: CASRHGGDTQYF. In DNA, the CDR3 is TGTGCCAGCAGGCACGGGGGGGATACGCAGTATTTT. V usage is TRBV27 and J usage is TRBJ2-3; 7 positions agree with TRBD2. Trimming took 6 bases from V and 6 from J; bases not matched to a gene: 3. This CDR3 has 12 amino acids. Germline V CDR1 and CDR2: MNHEY, SMNVEV (reference sequence).

J is TRBJ2-5 and V is TRBV19; 8 bases agree with TRBD1. The CDR3 length is 14 residues. In germline, CDR1 is LNHDA, CDR2 SQIVND (reference sequence). Losses at the gene ends were 5 bases for V and 3 bases for J; bases not matched to a gene: 5. CDR3 residues: CASSSDRAKETQYF. As DNA, the CDR3 is TGTGCCAGTAGTTCGGACAGGGCTAAAGAGACCCAGTACTTC.

The chain joins TRBV19 to TRBJ2-3; maybe TRBD1 (6 bases). Germline V lookup: CDR1 LNHDA, CDR2 SQIVND (reference sequence). The V end lost 5 bases, the J end lost 4 bases, and 10 bases lay between the germline ends. The CDR3 spans 13 residues. CDR3 DNA: TGTGCCAGTAGTGACGAGGGGGCAGATACGCAGTATTTT. Translating gives CASSDEGADTQYF.

V usage is TRBV5-6 and J usage is TRBJ2-7, with 11 positions matching TRBD2. The CDR3 runs 16 residues. V dropped 4 bases and J dropped 4; count of bases not matched to a gene: 10. Germline V lookup: CDR1 SGHDT, CDR2 YYEEEE. CDR3 residues: CASSPVAGGPVYEQYF. CDR3 sequence (DNA): TGTGCCAGCAGCCCTGTAGCGGGAGGGCCTGTTTACGAGCAGTACTTC.

The genes are TRBV7-6 and TRBJ2-7; 9 bases align to TRBD2. The CDR3 is made up of 15 amino acids. Per germline, CDR1 SGHVS and CDR2 FNYEAQ. Unmatched junction bases numbered 5, after V lost 1 base and J lost 4 bases. CDR3 region: CASSLESSGSYEQYF. CDR3 nucleotide sequence: TGTGCCAGCAGCTTAGAGAGTAGCGGGAGTTACGAGCAGTACTTC.

This sequence joins TRBV7-9 and TRBJ2-5, with TRBD1 matching over 9 bases. The CDR3 contains 16 residues. Germline CDR1 and CDR2: SEHNR and FQNEAQ (reference sequence). V was pared by 6 bases and J by 0 bases, with 8 bases of the junction left unmatched. CDR3 sequence (DNA): TGTGCCAGCAGGACCGCCGGGACAGGGAACCAAGAGACCCAGTACTTC. Translation gives CASRTAGTGNQETQYF.

V usage is TRBV6-1 and J usage is TRBJ2-7, with no clear D. The germline gives CDR1 MNHNS, CDR2 SASEGT. The V end lost 4 bases, the J end lost 0 bases, and 4 bases lay between the germline ends. The CDR3 sequence is 12 residues long. DNA of the CDR3: TGTGCCAGCAGTGGGAGCTCCTACGAGCAGTACTTC. It is translated as CASSGSSYEQYF.

The V and J genes are TRBV27 and TRBJ1-2; 7 bases fit TRBD1. V trimming: 6 bases; J trimming: 10 bases; junction bases outside the gene matches: 5. CDR3 length: 11 residues. CDR1 MNHEY and CDR2 SMNVEV come from the germline V gene (reference sequence). The CDR3 bases are TGTGCCAGCAGAGGGGGCGCCACCTACACCTTC. Translating it yields CASRGGATYTF.

This chain connects TRBV10-3 to TRBJ2-3; no firm D call. V lost 0 bases to trimming and J lost 6 bases, with 7 bases between them. CDR3 length equals 13 residues. Germline V gene data show CDR1 as ENHRY and CDR2 as SYGVKD. The CDR3 region is CAISESRLDTQYF. The CDR3 nucleotides are TGTGCCATCAGTGAGTCGCGCTTGGATACGCAGTATTTT.

The chain has TRBV4-3 and TRBJ1-2; D is ambiguous. This CDR3 has 17 residues. Germline-derived CDR1 and CDR2 are LGHNA and YSLEER. V was pared by 2 bases and J by 6 bases, with 22 bases between. CDR3 residues: CASSQFGPGNGFNGYTF. CDR3 DNA: TGCGCCAGCAGCCAATTTGGTCCGGGGAACGGGTTTAATGGCTACACCTTC.

As concerns this clone: It is likely a read error, because the conserved phenylalanine at the end of the CDR3 is missing. The limits of the CDR3 on the DNA are not certain, so only TCRdb's listed CDR3 is given. This sequence joins TRBV11-2 and TRBJ2-6; the DNA was not used to check the table's D call, TRBD2. Germline loops: CDR1 SGHAT, CDR2 FQNNGV. Ends included, the CDR3 has 11 residues. CDR3 amino acids: CASSSGFGGFV.

This rearrangement joins TRBV28 to TRBJ2-7, with 8 bases fitting TRBD2. The V and J ends lost 7 bases and 4 bases, in that order; junction bases with no gene match: 3. The CDR3 is 12 residues long. Germline loops: CDR1 MDHEN, CDR2 SYDVKM. CDR3 region: CASNSGKYEQYF. The CDR3 region has the DNA TGTGCCAGCAATAGCGGGAAATACGAGCAGTACTTC.

This clone was seen only once. This chain joins TRBV11-2 and TRBJ2-1; a possible D gene is TRBD1 (5 bases). The ends were cut back, 1 base at V and 2 bases at J, with 6 bases in the middle. Germline loops: CDR1 SGHAT, CDR2 FQNNGV. CDR3 size: 14 residues. CDR3: CASSLGTTYNEQFF. DNA for the CDR3: TGTGCCAGCAGCTTAGGGACAACCTACAATGAGCAGTTCTTC. The variable domain in full, with the rest retrieved from reference TRBV11-2 and TRBJ2-1, is EAGVAQSPRYKIIEKRQSVAFWCNPISGHATLYWYQQILGQGPKLLIQFQNNGVVDDSQLPKDRFSAERLKGVDSTLKIQPAKLEDSAVYLCASSLGTTYNEQFFGPGTRLTVL.

In the case of this clone: The same CDR3 can be traced to other DNA sequences in this sample. The V call is TRBV4-1, the J call TRBJ2-3; D uncertain. The CDR3 contains 14 residues. Trimming stripped 1 base from V and 0 bases from J, with 5 bases between. Germline V lookup: CDR1 MGHRA, CDR2 YSYEKL. The CDR3 region has the DNA TGCGCCAGCAGCCAAGCAGGAAGCACAGATACGCAGTATTTT. Translating gives CASSQAGSTDTQYF.

The gene calls are TRBV7-9 and TRBJ2-7, with TRBD2 matching over 14 bases. The junction had 11 bases not matched to a gene; V was cut back by 5 bases and J by 2 bases. CDR3 length equals 18 residues. Germline assignment: CDR1 SEHNR and CDR2 FQNEAQ (reference sequence). CDR3: CASSPRPGTSGSPYEQYF. The CDR3 DNA sequence: TGTGCCAGCAGCCCCCGGCCAGGGACTAGCGGGAGCCCCTACGAGCAGTACTTC.

The chain links TRBV29-1 to TRBJ2-7; 7 positions match TRBD1. V lost 6 bases, J lost 0 bases, and 8 bases stayed unmatched. The germline V gene encodes CDR1 SQVTM and CDR2 ANQGSEA. There are 14 residues in the CDR3. This CDR3 reads CSVVPDRSSYEQYF. The CDR3 DNA is TGCAGCGTGGTTCCGGACAGGAGCTCCTACGAGCAGTACTTC.

This clone was seen only once. The chain is built from TRBV12-5 and TRBJ2-2; the match to TRBD1 covers 8 bases. This CDR3 contains 16 residues. The germline V gene has CDR1 LGHNT and CDR2 FRNRAP. J was trimmed by 7 bases and V by 4 bases; bases with no gene match: 11. The CDR3 is CASGSFDRGLFGELFF. In DNA form, the CDR3 reads TGTGCTAGTGGTTCCTTTGACAGGGGTCTGTTCGGGGAGCTGTTTTTT.

This chain connects TRBV27 to TRBJ2-3; 7 bases map to TRBD1. CDR1 is MNHEY, CDR2 SMNVEV, per germline (reference sequence). J gave up 1 base and V 10 bases, and 5 bases lay outside the gene matches. This CDR3 region has 13 residues. CDR3 loop: CATRDSGTDTQYF. The CDR3 DNA reads as TGTGCCACTCGGGACAGCGGCACAGATACGCAGTATTTT.

CDR3 residues: CASSDPANGIPDSPLHF. Here the CDR3 DNA reads TGTGCCAGCAGTGACCCCGCCAATGGTATCCCGGATTCACCCCTCCACTTT. This sequence joins TRBV25-1 and TRBJ1-6; no definite D call. Trimming took 3 bases from V and 8 from J, leaving 20 bases between them. The CDR3 loop spans 17 amino acids. The germline gives CDR1 MGHDK, CDR2 SYGVNS.